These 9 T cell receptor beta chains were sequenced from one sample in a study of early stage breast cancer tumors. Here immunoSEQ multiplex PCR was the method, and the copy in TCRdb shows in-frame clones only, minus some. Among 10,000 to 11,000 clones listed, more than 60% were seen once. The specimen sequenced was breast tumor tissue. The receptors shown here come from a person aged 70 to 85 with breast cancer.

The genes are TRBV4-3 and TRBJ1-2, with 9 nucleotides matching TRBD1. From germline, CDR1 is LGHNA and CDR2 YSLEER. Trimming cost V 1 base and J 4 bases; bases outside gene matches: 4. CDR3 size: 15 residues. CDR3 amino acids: CASSQALGQGYGYTF. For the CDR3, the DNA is TGCGCCAGCAGCCAAGCTCTGGGACAGGGCTATGGCTACACCTTC.

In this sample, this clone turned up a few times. The CDR3 DNA is TGTGCCAGCAGCTTCGATTTAGCGGGAAAAAGCACAGATACGCAGTATTTT. Protein: CASSFDLAGKSTDTQYF. The gene calls are TRBV11-2 and TRBJ2-3; 8 bases fit TRBD2. CDR3 length: 17 amino acids. V was clipped by 3 bases and J by 0 bases; unmatched bases: 8. Germline lookup yields CDR1 SGHAT and CDR2 FQNNGV.

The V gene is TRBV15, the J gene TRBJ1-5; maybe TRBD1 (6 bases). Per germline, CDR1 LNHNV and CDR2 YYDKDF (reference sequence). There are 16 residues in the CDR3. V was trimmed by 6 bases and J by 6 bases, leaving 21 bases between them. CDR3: CATSANRVKGGQPQHF. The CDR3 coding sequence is TGTGCCACCAGTGCGAACAGGGTGAAGGGTGGTCAGCCCCAGCATTTT.

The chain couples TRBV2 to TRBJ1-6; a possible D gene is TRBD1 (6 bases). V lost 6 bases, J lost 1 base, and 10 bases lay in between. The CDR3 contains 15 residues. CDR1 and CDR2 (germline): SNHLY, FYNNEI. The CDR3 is CASRGGQSYNSPLHF. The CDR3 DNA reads TGTGCCAGCAGGGGGGGGCAGTCCTATAATTCACCCCTCCACTTT.

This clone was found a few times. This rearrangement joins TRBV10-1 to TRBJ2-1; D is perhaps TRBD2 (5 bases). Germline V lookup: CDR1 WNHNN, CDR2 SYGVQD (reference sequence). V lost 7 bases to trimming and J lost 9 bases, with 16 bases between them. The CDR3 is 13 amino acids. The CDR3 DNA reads TGCGCCAGCACCCAGGATCCAGGAGGTGAGCAGTTCTTC. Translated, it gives CASTQDPGGEQFF.

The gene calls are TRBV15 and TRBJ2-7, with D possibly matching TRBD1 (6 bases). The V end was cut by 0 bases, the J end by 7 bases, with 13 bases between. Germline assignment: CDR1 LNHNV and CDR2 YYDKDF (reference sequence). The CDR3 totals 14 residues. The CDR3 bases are TGTGCCACCAGCAGAGATAAGGCAGGGGTTGAGCAGTACTTC. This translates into CATSRDKAGVEQYF.

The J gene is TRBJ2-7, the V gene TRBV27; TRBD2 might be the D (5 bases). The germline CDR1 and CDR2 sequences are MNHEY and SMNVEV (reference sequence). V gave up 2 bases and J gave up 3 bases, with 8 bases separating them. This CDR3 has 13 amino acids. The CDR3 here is CASSLGEIYEQYF. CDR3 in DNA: TGTGCCAGCAGTTTAGGGGAGATCTACGAGCAGTACTTC.

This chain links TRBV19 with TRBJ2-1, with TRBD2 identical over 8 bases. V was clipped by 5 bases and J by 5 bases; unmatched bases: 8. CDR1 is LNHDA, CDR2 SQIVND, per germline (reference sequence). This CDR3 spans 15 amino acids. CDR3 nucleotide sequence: TGTGCCAGTAGTCTACGACTAGCGACCAACAATGAGCAGTTCTTC. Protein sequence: CASSLRLATNNEQFF.

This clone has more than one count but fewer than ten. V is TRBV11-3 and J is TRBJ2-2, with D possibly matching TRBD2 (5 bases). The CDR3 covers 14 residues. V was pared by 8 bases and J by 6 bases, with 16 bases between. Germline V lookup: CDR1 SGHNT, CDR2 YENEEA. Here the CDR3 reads CASSPGRGPGELFF. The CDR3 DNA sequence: TGTGCCAGCTCACCCGGGCGCGGGCCCGGGGAGCTGTTTTTT.